The 21 T cell receptor beta chains reported below all come from one sample, sequenced in a study of cytomegalovirus exposure and HLA in healthy donors. The PCR made use of 60 Vbeta and 13 Jbeta primers. Method: immunoSEQ multiplex PCR; TCRdb's copy keeps in-frame clones and lacks some. The table shows some 160,000 clones, with roughly 65% occurring only once. The sequencing input was PBMCs. All receptors come from a man aged 55-75 years in good health and CMV-seronegative.

The chain carries TRBV10-1 and TRBJ2-7, with TRBD2 as a possible D gene (6 bases). Germline V gene sequence: CDR1 WNHNN, CDR2 SYGVQD (reference sequence). This CDR3 contains 13 residues. Trimming took off 5 bases at V and 6 bases at J, with 14 bases between the two ends. The CDR3 bases are TGCGCCAGCAGTAAGGACTATGGTACCGAGCAGTACTTC. This gives the protein CASSKDYGTEQYF.

This clone has just a few counts. The chain joins TRBV5-4 to TRBJ1-4, with D possibly TRBD1 on 6 matching bases. The CDR3 has 11 residues. The germline gives CDR1 SGHNT, CDR2 YYREEE (reference sequence). Trimming left V 2 bases short and J 10 bases short, with 6 bases between. The CDR3 reads CASSLGGKLFF. CDR3 DNA: TGTGCCAGCAGCTTAGGGGGAAAACTGTTTTTT.

This clone came up once. The rearrangement uses TRBV28 and TRBJ2-3, with 8 bases that match TRBD2. In germline, CDR1 is MDHEN, CDR2 SYDVKM. V shed 7 bases, J shed 6 bases, and the junction held 18 bases outside the gene matches. The CDR3 covers 17 residues. CDR3 nucleotides: TGTGCCAGCACCTCACCCGGGGGGGAGGGCCGGACCGATACGCAGTATTTT. As protein: CASTSPGGEGRTDTQYF.

This clone was seen only once. V is TRBV7-2 and J is TRBJ2-2; D is uncertain. The germline V and J ends were trimmed by 5 bases and 3 bases, with 4 bases remaining between them. This CDR3 has 12 residues. Germline CDR1 and CDR2: SGHTA and FQGNSA. CDR3 residues: CASSPYTGELFF. CDR3 DNA sequence: TGTGCCAGCAGCCCTTACACCGGGGAGCTGTTTTTT.

In this sample, this clone turned up once. The rearrangement joins TRBV11-2 to TRBJ1-5; tentatively, D is TRBD1 (5 bases). The V gene's germline CDR1 is SGHAT and CDR2 FQNNGV. The V gene lost 3 bases and the J gene lost 1 base, with 10 bases spanning the gap. The CDR3 extends over 15 amino acids. For the CDR3, the DNA is TGTGCCAGCAGCTTGGGGGGTAGAAGCAATCAGCCCCAGCATTTT. It codes for CASSLGGRSNQPQHF.

In its sample, this clone was seen a few times. The chain combines TRBV29-1 with TRBJ1-1, with 7 nucleotides matching TRBD1. Germline assignment: CDR1 SQVTM and CDR2 ANQGSEA. The CDR3 has 12 amino acids. After removal of 8 bases from V and 3 bases from J, the junction contained 6 bases not matched to a gene. This CDR3 is CSCSTGDTEAFF. CDR3 bases: TGCAGCTGCTCCACAGGGGACACTGAAGCTTTCTTT.

On this clone itself: The conserved phenylalanine or tryptophan normally closing the CDR3 is absent here, so this likely arose from a read error. The chain links TRBV5-6 to TRBJ1-5; the D gene is possibly TRBD1 (6 bases). The CDR3 has 14 residues. CDR1 and CDR2 from the germline V gene are SGHDT and YYEEEE. Deletions cut 3 bases from V and 4 bases from J, with 11 bases between. This CDR3 reads CASSSGGGNQPQHL. The CDR3 bases are TGTGCCAGCAGCTCGGGAGGGGGGAATCAGCCCCAGCATCTT.

This clone was observed a single time. V is TRBV4-2 and J is TRBJ2-2, with 7 bases fitting TRBD2. CDR3 length: 16 amino acids. Trimming cost V 3 bases and J 9 bases; bases outside gene matches: 13. CDR1 LGHNA and CDR2 YNFKEQ come from the germline V gene. The CDR3 spells CASSQGLAETAWELFF. The CDR3 region has the DNA TGTGCCAGCAGCCAGGGGCTAGCGGAGACGGCTTGGGAGCTGTTTTTT.

As regards this clone: This same CDR3 is encoded by further DNA sequences in the sample. The chain carries TRBV29-1 and TRBJ1-3; maybe TRBD1 (6 bases). The CDR3 has 18 residues. Trimming took 4 bases from V and 0 from J, leaving 22 bases between them. The germline V gene encodes CDR1 SQVTM and CDR2 ANQGSEA. The CDR3, as DNA: TGCAGCGTTGCAATGGAGCCACAGGGCTGGAGCTCTGGAAACACCATATATTTT. Residues: CSVAMEPQGWSSGNTIYF. The whole variable domain, remainder taken from reference TRBV29-1 and TRBJ1-3, is SAVISQKPSRDICQRGTSLTIQCQVDSQVTMMFWYRQQPGQSLTLIATANQGSEATYESGFVIDKFPISRPNLTFSTLTVSNMSPEDSSIYLCSVAMEPQGWSSGNTIYFGEGSWLTVV.

In its sample, this clone was seen a few times. This chain links TRBV28 with TRBJ2-5; D is uncertain. The CDR3 totals 13 residues. V gave up 5 bases and J gave up 0 bases, with 7 bases separating them. CDR1 and CDR2 from the germline V gene are MDHEN and SYDVKM. The CDR3 DNA reads as TGTGCCAGCAGTCGGAGTTACCAAGAGACCCAGTACTTC. This sequence encodes CASSRSYQETQYF. Variable domain in full (rest from reference TRBV28 and TRBJ2-5): DVKVTQSSRYLVKRTGEKVFLECVQDMDHENMFWYRQDPGLGLRLIYFSYDVKMKEKGDIPEGYSVSREKKERFSLILESASTNQTSMYLCASSRSYQETQYFGPGTRLLVL.

The chain links TRBV7-9 to TRBJ1-2, with D possibly TRBD1 on 6 matching bases. Germline V lookup: CDR1 SEHNR, CDR2 FQNEAQ (reference sequence). The length of the CDR3 is 17 residues. V was shortened by 1 base and J by 6 bases, with 21 bases between the two germline ends. This CDR3 is CASSLGLDGQPFNGYTF. For the CDR3, the DNA is TGTGCCAGCAGCTTAGGTCTAGACGGACAGCCGTTCAATGGCTACACCTTC.

V gene TRBV7-2 combines with J gene TRBJ2-3; D unresolved. The CDR3 spans 12 residues. Trimming shortened V by 4 bases and J by 4 bases, and 6 bases separated the two germline ends. Germline CDR1 and CDR2: SGHTA and FQGNSA. The CDR3 is CASSSGPDTQYF. DNA of the CDR3: TGTGCCAGCAGCTCGGGTCCAGATACGCAGTATTTT.

The V call is TRBV7-3, the J call TRBJ2-7, with 12 positions matching TRBD1. Germline CDR1 is SGHTA and CDR2 is FQGTGA. V was clipped by 2 bases and J by 5 bases; unmatched bases: 7. This CDR3 region has 16 residues. The chain's CDR3 is CASSLGPGQGAHEQYF. CDR3 bases: TGTGCCAGCAGCTTAGGGCCGGGACAGGGGGCCCACGAGCAGTACTTC.

The rearrangement uses TRBV30 and TRBJ1-6, with TRBD1 matching 8 bases. In germline, CDR1 is GTSNPN, CDR2 SVGIG (reference sequence). The J segment lost 7 bases and the V segment lost 2 bases, leaving 7 bases of the junction unmatched. The CDR3 is 15 residues long. The CDR3 loop is CAWSKGQGLNSPLHF. CDR3 bases: TGTGCCTGGAGTAAAGGACAGGGCCTGAATTCACCCCTCCACTTT.

This clone was found a few times. The chain carries TRBV28 and TRBJ1-1, with D possibly matching TRBD1 (5 bases). Germline V gene lookup returns CDR1 MDHEN and CDR2 SYDVKM. V lost 4 bases to trimming and J lost 3 bases, with 12 bases between them. The CDR3 sequence is 14 residues long. The CDR3 protein is CASSYGLGDTEAFF. CDR3 nucleotide sequence: TGTGCCAGCAGTTACGGACTAGGGGACACTGAAGCTTTCTTT.

The V call is TRBV5-4, the J call TRBJ1-4; no clear D. The CDR3 is 13 amino acids. The germline CDR1 and CDR2 sequences are SGHNT and YYREEE (reference sequence). The V end was cut by 5 bases, the J end by 8 bases, with 13 bases between. The CDR3 DNA reads as TGTGCCAGCAGAGGAAGGAGGGAGGAAAAACTGTTTTTT. Translated: CASRGRREEKLFF.

This chain links TRBV19 with TRBJ2-6; no clear D gene. Germline V CDR1 and CDR2: LNHDA, SQIVND (reference sequence). The V gene lost 8 bases and the J gene lost 0 bases, with 11 bases spanning the gap. The CDR3 is made up of 15 amino acids. For the CDR3, the DNA is TGTGCCAGTGTATACAGAAGCTCTGGGGCCAACGTCCTGACTTTC. This translates into CASVYRSSGANVLTF.

The V and J genes are TRBV29-1 and TRBJ2-1, with 8 positions matching TRBD2. V shed 3 bases and J 9 bases; nucleotides not matched to a gene: 13. Germline assignment: CDR1 SQVTM and CDR2 ANQGSEA. This CDR3 spans 15 amino acids. In DNA, the CDR3 is TGCAGCGTTGACCCCGCGGGAGGCTTATTGGGTGAGCAGTTCTTC. It codes for CSVDPAGGLLGEQFF.

This clone has just a few counts. V is TRBV27 and J is TRBJ2-3, with D tentatively TRBD2 (6 bases). The CDR3 consists of 16 residues. Germline V gene sequence: CDR1 MNHEY, CDR2 SMNVEV (reference sequence). V lost 2 bases and J lost 0, with 12 bases in between. The CDR3 bases are TGTGCCAGCAGTTTAAGGGGACTTCCCAGCACAGATACGCAGTATTTT. Amino acids: CASSLRGLPSTDTQYF.

CDR3 loop: CASSQAGQGQKGYTF. The CDR3 DNA is TGCGCCAGCAGCCAAGCGGGCCAGGGCCAGAAGGGCTACACCTTC. The chain joins TRBV4-1 to TRBJ1-2; tentatively, D is TRBD1 (5 bases). Germline lookup yields CDR1 MGHRA and CDR2 YSYEKL. CDR3 length: 15 amino acids. The ends were cut back, 1 base at V and 8 bases at J, with 17 bases in the middle.

V usage is TRBV6-1 and J usage is TRBJ2-1, with TRBD2 identical over 7 bases. Germline V gene sequence: CDR1 MNHNS, CDR2 SASEGT. V was clipped by 0 bases and J by 3 bases; unmatched bases: 5. This CDR3 contains 16 residues. CDR3 DNA: TGTGCCAGCAGTGAAGCGGCGGGAGCTTTCTACAATGAGCAGTTCTTC. Translated, it gives CASSEAAGAFYNEQFF.